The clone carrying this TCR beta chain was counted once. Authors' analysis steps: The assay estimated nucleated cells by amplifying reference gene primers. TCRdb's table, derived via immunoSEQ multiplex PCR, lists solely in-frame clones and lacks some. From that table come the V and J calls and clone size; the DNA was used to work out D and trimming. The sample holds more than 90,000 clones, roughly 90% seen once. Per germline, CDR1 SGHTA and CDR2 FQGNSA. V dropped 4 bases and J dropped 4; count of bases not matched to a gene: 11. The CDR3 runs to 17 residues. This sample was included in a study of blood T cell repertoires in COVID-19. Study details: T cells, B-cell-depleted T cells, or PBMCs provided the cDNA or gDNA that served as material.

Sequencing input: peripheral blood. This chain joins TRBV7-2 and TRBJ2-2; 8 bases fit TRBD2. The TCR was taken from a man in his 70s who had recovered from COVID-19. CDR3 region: CASSSQAGAAVTGELFF. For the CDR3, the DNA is TGTGCCAGCAGCTCTCAAGCGGGAGCGGCGGTCACCGGGGAGCTGTTTTTT.